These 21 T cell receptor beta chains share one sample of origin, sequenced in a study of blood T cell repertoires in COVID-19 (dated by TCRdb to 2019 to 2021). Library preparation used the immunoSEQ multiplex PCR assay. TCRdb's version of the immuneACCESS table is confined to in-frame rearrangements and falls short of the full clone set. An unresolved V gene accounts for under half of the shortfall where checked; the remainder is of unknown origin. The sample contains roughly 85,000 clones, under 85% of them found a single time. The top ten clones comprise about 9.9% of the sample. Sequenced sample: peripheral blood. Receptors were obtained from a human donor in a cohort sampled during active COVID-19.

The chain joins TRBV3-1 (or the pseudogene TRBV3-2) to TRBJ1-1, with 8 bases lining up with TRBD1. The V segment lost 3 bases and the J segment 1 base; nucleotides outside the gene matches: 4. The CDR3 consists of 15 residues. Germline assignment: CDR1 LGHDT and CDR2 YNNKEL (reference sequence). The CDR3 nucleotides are TGTGCCAGCAGCCACACCGGGACAGGGAACACTGAAGCTTTCTTT. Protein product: CASSHTGTGNTEAFF.

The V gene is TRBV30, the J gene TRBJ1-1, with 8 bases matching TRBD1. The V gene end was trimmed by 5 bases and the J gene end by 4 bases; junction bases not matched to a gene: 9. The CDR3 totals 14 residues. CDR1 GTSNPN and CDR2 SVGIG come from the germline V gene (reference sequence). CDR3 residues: CAWLYTGGSTEAFF. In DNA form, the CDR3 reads TGTGCCTGGCTTTATACAGGGGGGAGCACTGAAGCTTTCTTT.

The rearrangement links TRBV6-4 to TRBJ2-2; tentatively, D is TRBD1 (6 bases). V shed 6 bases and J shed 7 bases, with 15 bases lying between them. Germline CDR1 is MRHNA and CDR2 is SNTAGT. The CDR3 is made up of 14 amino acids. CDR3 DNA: TGTGCCAGCAGCGAACAGGGAAAGGTCGGGGAGCTGTTTTTT. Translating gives CASSEQGKVGELFF.

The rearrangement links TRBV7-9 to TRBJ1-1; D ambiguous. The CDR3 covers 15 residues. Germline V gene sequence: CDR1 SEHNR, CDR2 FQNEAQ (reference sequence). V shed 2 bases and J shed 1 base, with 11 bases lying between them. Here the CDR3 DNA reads TGTGCCAGCAGCTTACAGGCCGTGGAGAACACTGAAGCTTTCTTT. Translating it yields CASSLQAVENTEAFF. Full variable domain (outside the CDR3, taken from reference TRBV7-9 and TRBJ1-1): DTGVSQNPRHKITKRGQNVTFRCDPISEHNRLYWYRQTLGQGPEFLTYFQNEAQLEKSRLLSDRFSAERPKGSFSTLEIQRTEQGDSAMYLCASSLQAVENTEAFFGQGTRLTVV.

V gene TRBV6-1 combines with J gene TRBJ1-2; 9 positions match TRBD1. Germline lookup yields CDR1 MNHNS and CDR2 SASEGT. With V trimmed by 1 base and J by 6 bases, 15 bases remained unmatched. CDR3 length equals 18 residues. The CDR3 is CASSEVKGTGYRTDGYTF. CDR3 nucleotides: TGTGCCAGCAGTGAAGTCAAGGGGACAGGGTATAGAACCGATGGCTACACCTTC.

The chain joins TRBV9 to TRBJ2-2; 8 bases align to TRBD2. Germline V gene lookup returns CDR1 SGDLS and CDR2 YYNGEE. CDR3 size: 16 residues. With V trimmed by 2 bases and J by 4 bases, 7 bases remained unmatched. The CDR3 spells CASSVFSGAGTGELFF. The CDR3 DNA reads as TGTGCCAGCAGCGTTTTTAGCGGGGCGGGCACCGGGGAGCTGTTTTTT.

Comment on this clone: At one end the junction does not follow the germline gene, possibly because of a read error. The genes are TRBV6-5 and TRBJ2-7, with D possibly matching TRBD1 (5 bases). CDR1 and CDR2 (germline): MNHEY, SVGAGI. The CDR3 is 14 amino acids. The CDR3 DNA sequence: TGTGCTAGCAGTTTCCTCATGGGGCCGAGCGAGCAGTACTTC. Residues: CASSFLMGPSEQYF.

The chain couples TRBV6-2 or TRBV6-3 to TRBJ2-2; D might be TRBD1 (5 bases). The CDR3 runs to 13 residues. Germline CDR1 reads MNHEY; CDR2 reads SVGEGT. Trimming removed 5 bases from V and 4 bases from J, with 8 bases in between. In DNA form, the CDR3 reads TGTGCCAGCAGTATCACAGGCACCGGGGAGCTGTTTTTT. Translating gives CASSITGTGELFF.

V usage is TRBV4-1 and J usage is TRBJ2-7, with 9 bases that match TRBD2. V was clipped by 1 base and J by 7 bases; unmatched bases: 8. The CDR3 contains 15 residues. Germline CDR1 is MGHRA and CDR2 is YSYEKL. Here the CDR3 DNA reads TGCGCCAGCAGCCAAGTTTTAGCGGGGGCGGAAGAGCAGTACTTC. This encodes CASSQVLAGAEEQYF.

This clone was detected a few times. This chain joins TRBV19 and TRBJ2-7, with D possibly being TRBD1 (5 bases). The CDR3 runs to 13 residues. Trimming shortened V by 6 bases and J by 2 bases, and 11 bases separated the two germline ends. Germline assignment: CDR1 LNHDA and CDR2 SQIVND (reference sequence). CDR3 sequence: CASSAGFPYEQYF. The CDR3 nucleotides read TGTGCCAGTAGCGCAGGGTTCCCCTACGAGCAGTACTTC.

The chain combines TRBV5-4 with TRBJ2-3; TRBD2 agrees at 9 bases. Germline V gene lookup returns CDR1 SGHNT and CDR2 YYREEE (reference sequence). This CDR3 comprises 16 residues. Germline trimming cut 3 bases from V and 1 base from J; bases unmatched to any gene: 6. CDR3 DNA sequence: TGTGCCAGCAGCTCCTTGGGACTAGCAGGCACAGATACGCAGTATTTT. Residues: CASSSLGLAGTDTQYF.

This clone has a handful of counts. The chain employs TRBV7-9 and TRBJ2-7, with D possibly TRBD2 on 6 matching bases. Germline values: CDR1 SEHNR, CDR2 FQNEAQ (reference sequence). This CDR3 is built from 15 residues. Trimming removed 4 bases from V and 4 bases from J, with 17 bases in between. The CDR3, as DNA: TGTGCCAGCAGCTGGGGCGGGGACCACTTTTACGAGCAGTACTTC. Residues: CASSWGGDHFYEQYF. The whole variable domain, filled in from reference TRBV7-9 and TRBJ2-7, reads DTGVSQNPRHKITKRGQNVTFRCDPISEHNRLYWYRQTLGQGPEFLTYFQNEAQLEKSRLLSDRFSAERPKGSFSTLEIQRTEQGDSAMYLCASSWGGDHFYEQYFGPGTRLTVT.

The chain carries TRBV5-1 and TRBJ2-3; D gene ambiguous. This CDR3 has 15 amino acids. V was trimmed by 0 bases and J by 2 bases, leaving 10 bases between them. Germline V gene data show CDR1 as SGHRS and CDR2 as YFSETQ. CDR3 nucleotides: TGCGCCAGCAGCTTGGTACTCGTTACCACAGATACGCAGTATTTT. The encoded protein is CASSLVLVTTDTQYF.

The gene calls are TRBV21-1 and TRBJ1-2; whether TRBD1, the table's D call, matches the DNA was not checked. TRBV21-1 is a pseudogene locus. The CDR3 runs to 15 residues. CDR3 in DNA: TGTGCCAGCAGCTATCTCCGGGACAGGACAAATGGCTACACCTTC. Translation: CASSYLRDRTNGYTF.

The CDR3 region is CAWQTQVWATEAFF. Written as DNA, the CDR3 is TGTGCCTGGCAAACCCAGGTCTGGGCCACTGAAGCTTTCTTT. The rearrangement uses TRBV30 and TRBJ1-1; D gene ambiguous. V lost 5 bases, J lost 4 bases, and 17 bases lay in between. This CDR3 comprises 14 residues. CDR1 and CDR2 from the germline V gene are GTSNPN and SVGIG (reference sequence). The entire variable domain, with the rest obtained from reference TRBV30 and TRBJ1-1, is as follows: SQTIHQWPATLVQPVGSPLSLECTVEGTSNPNLYWYRQAAGRGLQLLFYSVGIGQISSEVPQNLSASRPQDRQFILSSKKLLLSDSGFYLCAWQTQVWATEAFFGQGTRLTVV.

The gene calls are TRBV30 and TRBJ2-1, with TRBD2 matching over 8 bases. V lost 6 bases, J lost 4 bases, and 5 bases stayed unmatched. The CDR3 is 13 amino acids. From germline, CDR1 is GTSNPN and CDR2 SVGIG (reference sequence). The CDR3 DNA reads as TGTGCCTGCCGGGGGGGGTATTACAATGAGCAGTTCTTC. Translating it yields CACRGGYYNEQFF.

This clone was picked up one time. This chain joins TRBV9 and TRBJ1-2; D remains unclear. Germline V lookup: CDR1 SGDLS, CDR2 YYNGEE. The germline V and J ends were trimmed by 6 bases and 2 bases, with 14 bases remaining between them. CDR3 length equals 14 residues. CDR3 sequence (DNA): TGTGCCAGCACCCACAAGGGCGGGAACTATGGCTACACCTTC. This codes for CASTHKGGNYGYTF.

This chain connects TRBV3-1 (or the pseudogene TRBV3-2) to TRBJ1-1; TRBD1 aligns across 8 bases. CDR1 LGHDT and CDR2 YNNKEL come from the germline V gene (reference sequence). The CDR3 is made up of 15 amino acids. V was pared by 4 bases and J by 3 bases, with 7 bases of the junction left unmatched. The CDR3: CASSLVQGGDTEAFF. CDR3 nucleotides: TGTGCCAGCAGCCTCGTACAGGGGGGAGACACTGAAGCTTTCTTT.

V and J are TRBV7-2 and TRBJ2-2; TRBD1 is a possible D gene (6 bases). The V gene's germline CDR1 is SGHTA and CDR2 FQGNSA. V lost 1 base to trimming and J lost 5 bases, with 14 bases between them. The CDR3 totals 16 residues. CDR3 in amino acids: CASSLEGGRGTGELFF. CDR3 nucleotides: TGTGCCAGCAGCTTAGAAGGTGGCAGGGGAACCGGGGAGCTGTTTTTT.

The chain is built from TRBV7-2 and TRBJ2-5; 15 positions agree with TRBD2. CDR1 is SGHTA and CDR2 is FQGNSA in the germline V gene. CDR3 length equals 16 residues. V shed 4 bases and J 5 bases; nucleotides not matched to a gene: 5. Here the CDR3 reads CASSSPGLAGGETQYF. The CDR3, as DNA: TGTGCCAGCAGCTCTCCGGGACTAGCGGGGGGTGAGACCCAGTACTTC.

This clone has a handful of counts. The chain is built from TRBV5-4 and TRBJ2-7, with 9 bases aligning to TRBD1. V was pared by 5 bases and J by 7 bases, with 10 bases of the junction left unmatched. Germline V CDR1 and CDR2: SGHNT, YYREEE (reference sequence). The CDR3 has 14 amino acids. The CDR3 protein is CASSSGTGRQEQYF. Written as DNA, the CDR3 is TGTGCCAGCAGTTCCGGGACAGGGCGGCAGGAGCAGTACTTC.